These 23 T cell receptor beta chains came from one sample sequenced in a study of CD8+ T cells in alopecia areata. Treatment denoted: oral pan-JAK inhibitor, 5-10 mg twice daily. As the sequencing template, cDNA was produced by extracting RNA and reverse transcribing it. Using immunoSEQ multiplex PCR, the repertoire was profiled, and TCRdb retains in-frame clones only, with some absent. The sample lists a few hundred thousand clones, roughly 63% occurring once. This specimen consisted of CD4+ T cells sorted from blood, obtained around week 54, from a patient treated with tofacitinib. These receptors all come from a human donor with alopecia areata.

V and J are TRBV29-1 and TRBJ1-2; a weak D match, TRBD1 (6 bases). The V gene lost 5 bases and the J gene lost 5 bases, with 18 bases spanning the gap. CDR3 length equals 14 residues. The V gene's germline CDR1 is SQVTM and CDR2 ANQGSEA. CDR3 nucleotide sequence: TGCAGCGTTCCGGCCGGACAGAACCTTTATGGCTACACCTTC. Translating gives CSVPAGQNLYGYTF.

This chain uses TRBV5-8 with TRBJ1-6; the D is unclear. The V gene's germline CDR1 is SGHTS and CDR2 YDEGEE. V shed 0 bases and J shed 7 bases, with 5 bases lying between them. The CDR3 loop spans 13 amino acids. In nucleotides, the CDR3 is TGTGCCAGCAGCTTGGACAAAAATTCACCCCTCCACTTT. This encodes CASSLDKNSPLHF.

This clone was recorded a few times. A junction boundary mismatches the germline segment, possibly from a read error. This sequence joins TRBV7-7 and TRBJ2-1; D ambiguous. CDR1 is SSHAT, CDR2 FNYEAQ, per germline (reference sequence). The CDR3 is 14 residues long. The CDR3 nucleotides are TGTGCTAGCAGCTTAGATGGCCGCTCGGATGAGCAGTTCTTC. Its protein product is CASSLDGRSDEQFF.

The chain joins TRBV4-1 to TRBJ1-2; 7 bases match TRBD1. CDR3 length: 16 amino acids. CDR1 is MGHRA, CDR2 YSYEKL, per germline. Trimming at V came to 0 bases and at J to 8 bases, leaving 12 bases not matched to a gene. The CDR3 nucleotides read TGCGCCAGCAGCCAAGATTTGGGACAGCGAGCTGTGGGCTACACCTTC. Amino acid sequence: CASSQDLGQRAVGYTF.

This chain links TRBV10-2 with TRBJ2-7; 7 positions match TRBD1. Per germline, CDR1 WSHSY and CDR2 SAAADI. CDR3 length: 13 amino acids. J lost 5 bases, V lost 4 bases, and 5 bases had no gene match. The DNA of the CDR3 is TGCGCCAGCAGTGGTAGGGGGCGGGACGAGCAGTACTTC. It translates to CASSGRGRDEQYF.

V and J are TRBV6-5 and TRBJ1-2; TRBD1 aligns across 9 bases. Germline V gene sequence: CDR1 MNHEY, CDR2 SVGAGI. The V and J ends lost 4 bases and 7 bases, in that order; junction bases with no gene match: 13. The CDR3 covers 16 residues. CDR3 sequence (DNA): TGTGCCAGCAGTTCTCATCCGGGACAGGGCTTCGTTGGCTACACCTTC. It encodes CASSSHPGQGFVGYTF.

The V gene is TRBV27, the J gene TRBJ2-1; 14 bases match TRBD2. The CDR3 covers 16 residues. Germline trimming cut 5 bases from V and 7 bases from J; bases unmatched to any gene: 7. Germline lookup yields CDR1 MNHEY and CDR2 SMNVEV (reference sequence). This CDR3 is CASSPRLAGGWNEQFF. The CDR3 nucleotides read TGTGCCAGCAGTCCGCGACTAGCGGGGGGGTGGAATGAGCAGTTCTTC.

The chain has TRBV27 and TRBJ2-7; TRBD2 matches 11 bases. J gave up 6 bases and V 4 bases, and 5 bases lay outside the gene matches. Germline values: CDR1 MNHEY, CDR2 SMNVEV (reference sequence). This CDR3 region has 14 residues. The CDR3 loop is CASSSLAGVLEQYF. In DNA form, the CDR3 reads TGTGCCAGCAGTTCACTAGCGGGGGTGCTCGAGCAGTACTTC.

The chain couples TRBV29-1 to TRBJ2-5, with D perhaps given as TRBD1 or TRBD2 (5 bases each). This CDR3 spans 12 amino acids. The germline V and J ends were trimmed by 4 bases and 4 bases, with 10 bases remaining between them. Germline V gene sequence: CDR1 SQVTM, CDR2 ANQGSEA. CDR3 amino acids: CSVVWGRETQYF. CDR3 nucleotide sequence: TGCAGCGTTGTGTGGGGGAGAGAGACCCAGTACTTC. The whole variable domain, remainder taken from reference TRBV29-1 and TRBJ2-5, is SAVISQKPSRDICQRGTSLTIQCQVDSQVTMMFWYRQQPGQSLTLIATANQGSEATYESGFVIDKFPISRPNLTFSTLTVSNMSPEDSSIYLCSVVWGRETQYFGPGTRLLVL.

The rearrangement links TRBV5-1 to TRBJ1-2; a weak D match, TRBD1 (5 bases). Germline lookup yields CDR1 SGHRS and CDR2 YFSETQ. This CDR3 comprises 13 residues. V lost 7 bases and J 5 bases, leaving 15 bases between the germline ends. The chain's CDR3 is CASADPQGYGYTF. The CDR3 coding sequence is TGCGCCAGCGCTGACCCCCAGGGATATGGCTACACCTTC.

The chain links TRBV15 to TRBJ1-5, with 7 bases matching TRBD1. V dropped 6 bases and J dropped 9; count of bases not matched to a gene: 14. CDR3 length: 15 residues. Germline V gives CDR1 LNHNV, CDR2 YYDKDF (reference sequence). The CDR3 region has the DNA TGTGCCACCAGTAGGGACAGCGGTTTGTACCGGCCCCAGCATTTT. As protein: CATSRDSGLYRPQHF.

Only a few counts were recorded for this clone. The J gene is TRBJ1-1, the V gene TRBV29-1; 8 bases fit TRBD1. This CDR3 comprises 14 residues. Trimming cost V 6 bases and J 0 bases; bases outside gene matches: 6. Germline V gene sequence: CDR1 SQVTM, CDR2 ANQGSEA. CDR3: CSVTTGVMNTEAFF. CDR3 nucleotides: TGCAGCGTGACGACAGGGGTCATGAACACTGAAGCTTTCTTT.

V and J are TRBV5-6 and TRBJ2-7; 13 bases match TRBD2. The V gene end was trimmed by 3 bases and the J gene end by 2 bases; junction bases not matched to a gene: 2. This CDR3 spans 15 amino acids. The germline gives CDR1 SGHDT, CDR2 YYEEEE. The CDR3 DNA reads TGTGCCAGCAGCTATGGGACTAGCGGGGCCTACGAGCAGTACTTC. It is translated as CASSYGTSGAYEQYF.

V and J are TRBV2 and TRBJ2-4; maybe TRBD2 (6 bases). The germline CDR1 and CDR2 sequences are SNHLY and FYNNEI. Trimming removed 7 bases from V and 0 bases from J, with 10 bases in between. The CDR3 spans 14 residues. This CDR3 is CASNYGGAKNIQYF. CDR3 nucleotide sequence: TGTGCCAGCAACTACGGGGGAGCCAAAAACATTCAGTACTTC.

This clone was observed a few times. J is TRBJ2-3 and V is TRBV5-1; D is ambiguous. The V gene's germline CDR1 is SGHRS and CDR2 YFSETQ. Trimming pared 4 bases from V and 2 bases from J, leaving 8 bases between. The CDR3 covers 13 residues. CDR3 sequence: CASSTGDTDTQYF. Here the CDR3 DNA reads TGCGCCAGCAGCACCGGAGACACAGATACGCAGTATTTT.

The V call is TRBV5-6, the J call TRBJ2-5; D may be TRBD1 or TRBD2 (5 bases each). Trimming removed 4 bases at V and 2 bases at J, with 18 bases between. Germline CDR1 and CDR2: SGHDT and YYEEEE. CDR3 size: 16 residues. The CDR3 sequence is CASSANTGRTQETQYF. The DNA of the CDR3 is TGTGCCAGCAGCGCCAACACGGGACGTACGCAAGAGACCCAGTACTTC.

The rearrangement links TRBV7-9 to TRBJ2-3; no clear D gene. The CDR3 loop spans 14 amino acids. Germline CDR1 SEHNR, CDR2 FQNEAQ (reference sequence). The V gene lost 3 bases and the J gene lost 5 bases, with 12 bases spanning the gap. The CDR3, as DNA: TGTGCCAGCAGCTTTGGGATCGTAAAAGATACGCAGTATTTT. Translating gives CASSFGIVKDTQYF.

This rearrangement joins TRBV5-1 to TRBJ2-1, with D perhaps matching TRBD1 (5 bases). Trimming took 1 base from V and 0 from J, leaving 17 bases between them. The CDR3 length is 18 residues. Germline V gene data show CDR1 as SGHRS and CDR2 as YFSETQ. The CDR3 is CASSLKQGSRFSYNEQFF. The DNA for the CDR3 is TGCGCCAGCAGCTTGAAGCAGGGCAGTCGTTTCTCCTACAATGAGCAGTTCTTC. Looking up the rest from reference TRBV5-1 and TRBJ2-1 gives the full variable domain: KAGVTQTPRYLIKTRGQQVTLSCSPISGHRSVSWYQQTPGQGLQFLFEYFSETQRNKGNFPGRFSGRQFSNSRSEMNVSTLELGDSALYLCASSLKQGSRFSYNEQFFGPGTRLTVL.

The V call is TRBV29-1, the J call TRBJ2-3; D unclear. Germline assignment: CDR1 SQVTM and CDR2 ANQGSEA. The V and J ends lost 3 bases and 1 base respectively, with 11 bases between them. The CDR3 has 14 amino acids. CDR3 residues: CSVEGAVRTDTQYF. The CDR3 region has the DNA TGCAGCGTTGAGGGTGCAGTACGCACAGATACGCAGTATTTT.

V usage is TRBV13 and J usage is TRBJ2-7; D remains ambiguous. CDR1 is PRHDT, CDR2 FYEKMQ, per germline (reference sequence). Trimming pared 4 bases from V and 2 bases from J, leaving 9 bases between. This CDR3 spans 13 amino acids. The CDR3: CASSSVGAYEQYF. CDR3 nucleotides: TGTGCCAGCAGCTCAGTTGGGGCCTACGAGCAGTACTTC.

The chain is built from TRBV30 and TRBJ1-2; 9 bases map to TRBD1. CDR3 size: 15 residues. V dropped 6 bases and J dropped 4; count of bases not matched to a gene: 12. Germline assignment: CDR1 GTSNPN and CDR2 SVGIG (reference sequence). CDR3 sequence reads: CACIMPGQGVYGYTF. The CDR3 nucleotides read TGTGCCTGCATCATGCCGGGACAGGGCGTCTATGGCTACACCTTC.

Here the CDR3 DNA reads TGCGCCAGCAGCTTGGCCTGGGACAGCTCCTACGAGCAGTACTTC. Translating gives CASSLAWDSSYEQYF. V usage is TRBV5-1 and J usage is TRBJ2-7; 7 positions agree with TRBD1. This CDR3 comprises 15 residues. Germline loops: CDR1 SGHRS, CDR2 YFSETQ. J was trimmed by 0 bases and V by 0 bases; bases with no gene match: 3. The full variable domain, in which reference TRBV5-1 and TRBJ2-7 provide the parts outside the CDR3, is KAGVTQTPRYLIKTRGQQVTLSCSPISGHRSVSWYQQTPGQGLQFLFEYFSETQRNKGNFPGRFSGRQFSNSRSEMNVSTLELGDSALYLCASSLAWDSSYEQYFGPGTRLTVT.

This chain links TRBV29-1 with TRBJ2-1; 9 bases line up with TRBD2. The CDR3 has 15 residues. CDR1 is SQVTM and CDR2 is ANQGSEA in the germline V gene. Trimming removed 2 bases from V and 8 bases from J; junction bases left unmatched: 10. In DNA form, the CDR3 reads TGCAGCGTTGAAAAGAAAGCGGGGGGTTTCGATGAGCAGTTCTTC. This encodes CSVEKKAGGFDEQFF.